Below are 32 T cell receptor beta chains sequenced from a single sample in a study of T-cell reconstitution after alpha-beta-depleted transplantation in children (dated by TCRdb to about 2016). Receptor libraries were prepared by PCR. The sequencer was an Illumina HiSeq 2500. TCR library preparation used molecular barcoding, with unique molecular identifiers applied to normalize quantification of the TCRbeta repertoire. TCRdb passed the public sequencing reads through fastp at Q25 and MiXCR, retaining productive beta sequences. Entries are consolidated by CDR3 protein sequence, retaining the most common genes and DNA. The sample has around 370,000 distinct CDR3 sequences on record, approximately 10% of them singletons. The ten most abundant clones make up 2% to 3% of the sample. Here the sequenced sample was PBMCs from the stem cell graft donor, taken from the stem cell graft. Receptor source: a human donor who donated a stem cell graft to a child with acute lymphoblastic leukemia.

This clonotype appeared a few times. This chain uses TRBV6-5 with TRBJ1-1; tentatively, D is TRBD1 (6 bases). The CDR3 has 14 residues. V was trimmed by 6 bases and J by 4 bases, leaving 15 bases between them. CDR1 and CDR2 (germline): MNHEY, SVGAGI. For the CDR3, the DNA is TGTGCCAGCAGCCGAACTCGAGGGGGCACTGAAGCTTTCTTT. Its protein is CASSRTRGGTEAFF.

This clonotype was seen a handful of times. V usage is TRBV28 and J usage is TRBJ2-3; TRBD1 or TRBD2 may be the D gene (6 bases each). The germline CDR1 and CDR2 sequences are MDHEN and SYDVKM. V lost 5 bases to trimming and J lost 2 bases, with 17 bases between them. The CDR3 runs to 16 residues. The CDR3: CASSTSGAGATDTQYF. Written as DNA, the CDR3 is TGTGCCAGCAGTACCTCGGGGGCAGGTGCCACAGATACGCAGTATTTT.

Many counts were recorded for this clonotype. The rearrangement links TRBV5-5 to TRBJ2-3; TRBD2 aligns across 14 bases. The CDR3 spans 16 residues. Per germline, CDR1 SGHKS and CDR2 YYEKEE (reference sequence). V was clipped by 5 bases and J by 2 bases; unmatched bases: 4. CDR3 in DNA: TGTGCCAGCAGTCGGACTAGCGGGAGGCTCACAGATACGCAGTATTTT. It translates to CASSRTSGRLTDTQYF. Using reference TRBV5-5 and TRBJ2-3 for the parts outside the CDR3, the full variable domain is DAGVTQSPTHLIKTRGQQVTLRCSPISGHKSVSWYQQVLGQGPQFIFQYYEKEERGRGNFPDRFSARQFPNYSSELNVNALLLGDSALYLCASSRTSGRLTDTQYFGPGTRLTVL.

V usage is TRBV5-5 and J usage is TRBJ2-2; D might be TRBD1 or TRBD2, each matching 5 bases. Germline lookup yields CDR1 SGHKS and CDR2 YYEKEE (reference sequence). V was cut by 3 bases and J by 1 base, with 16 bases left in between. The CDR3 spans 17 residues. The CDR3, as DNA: TGTGCCAGCAGCTCCCGACAGAATGGACTGAACACCGGGGAGCTGTTTTTT. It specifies CASSSRQNGLNTGELFF.

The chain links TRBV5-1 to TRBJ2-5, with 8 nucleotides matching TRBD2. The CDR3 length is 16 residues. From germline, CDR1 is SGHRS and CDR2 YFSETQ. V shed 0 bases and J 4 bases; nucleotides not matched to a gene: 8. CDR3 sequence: CASSLVDGRGTETQYF. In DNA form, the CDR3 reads TGCGCCAGCAGCTTGGTAGACGGGAGGGGAACAGAGACCCAGTACTTC. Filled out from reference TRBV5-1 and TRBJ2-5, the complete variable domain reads KAGVTQTPRYLIKTRGQQVTLSCSPISGHRSVSWYQQTPGQGLQFLFEYFSETQRNKGNFPGRFSGRQFSNSRSEMNVSTLELGDSALYLCASSLVDGRGTETQYFGPGTRLLVL.

The CDR3 region has the DNA TGTGCCAGCAGTTTAGGGGGGGGTTCCGGCTACGAGCAGTACTTC. Residues: CASSLGGGSGYEQYF. The chain carries TRBV12-3 or TRBV12-4 and TRBJ2-7; TRBD2 agrees at 7 bases. The CDR3 runs to 15 residues. V dropped 1 base and J dropped 3; count of bases not matched to a gene: 6.

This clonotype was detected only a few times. This CDR3 is CSAPSISGKAFF. CDR3 nucleotide sequence: TGCAGTGCTCCATCAATTAGCGGGAAGGCGTTCTTC. The chain joins TRBV20-1 to TRBJ2-1, with 8 bases aligning to TRBD2. The CDR3 has 12 amino acids. Trimming cost V 5 bases and J 15 bases; bases outside gene matches: 12. Looked up from germline, CDR1 is DFQATT and CDR2 is SNEGSKA (reference sequence).

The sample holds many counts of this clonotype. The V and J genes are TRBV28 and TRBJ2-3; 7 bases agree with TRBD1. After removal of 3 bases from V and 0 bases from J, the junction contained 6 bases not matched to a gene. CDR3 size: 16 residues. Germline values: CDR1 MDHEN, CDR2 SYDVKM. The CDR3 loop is CASSLVGQASTDTQYF. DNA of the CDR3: TGTGCCAGCAGTTTGGTTGGACAGGCCAGCACAGATACGCAGTATTTT.

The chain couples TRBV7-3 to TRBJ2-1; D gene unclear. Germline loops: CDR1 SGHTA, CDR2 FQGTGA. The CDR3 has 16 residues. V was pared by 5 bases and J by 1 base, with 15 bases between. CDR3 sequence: CASSPQWLGSYNEQFF. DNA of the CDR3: TGTGCCAGCAGCCCCCAGTGGCTCGGGTCCTACAATGAGCAGTTCTTC.

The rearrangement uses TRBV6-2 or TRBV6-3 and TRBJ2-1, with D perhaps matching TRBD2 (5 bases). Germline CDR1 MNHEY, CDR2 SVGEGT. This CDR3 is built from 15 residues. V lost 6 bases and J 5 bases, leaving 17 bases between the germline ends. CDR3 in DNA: TGTGCCAGCAGCGTTGAGGGTTTTGTGAACAATGAGCAGTTCTTC. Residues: CASSVEGFVNNEQFF.

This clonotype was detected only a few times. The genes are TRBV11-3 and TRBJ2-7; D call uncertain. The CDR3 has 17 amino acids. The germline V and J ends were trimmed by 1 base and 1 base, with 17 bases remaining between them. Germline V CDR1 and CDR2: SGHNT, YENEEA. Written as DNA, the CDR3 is TGTGCCAGCAGCTTAGTTTGCGGAACCCGCCCTTCCTACGAGCAGTACTTC. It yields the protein CASSLVCGTRPSYEQYF.

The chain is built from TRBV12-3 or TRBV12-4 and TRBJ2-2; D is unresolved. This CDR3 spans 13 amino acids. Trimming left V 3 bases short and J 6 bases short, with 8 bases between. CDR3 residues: CASSFNYPGELFF. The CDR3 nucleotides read TGTGCCAGCAGTTTTAACTACCCCGGGGAGCTGTTTTTT.

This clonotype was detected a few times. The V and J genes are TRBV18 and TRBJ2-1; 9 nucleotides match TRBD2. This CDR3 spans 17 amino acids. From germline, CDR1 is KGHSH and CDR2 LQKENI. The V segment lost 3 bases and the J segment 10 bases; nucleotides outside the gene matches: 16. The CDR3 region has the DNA TGTGCCAGCTCACCGACCACAGGGAGGGGAAGCGGGAGGGAGCAGTTCTTC. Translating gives CASSPTTGRGSGREQFF.

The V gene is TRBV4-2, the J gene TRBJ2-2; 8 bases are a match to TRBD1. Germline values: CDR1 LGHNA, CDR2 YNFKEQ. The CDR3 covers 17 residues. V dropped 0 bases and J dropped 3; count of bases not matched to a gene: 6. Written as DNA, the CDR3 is TGTGCCAGCAGCCAAGATATGGGACAGGATGACACCGGGGAGCTGTTTTTT. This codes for CASSQDMGQDDTGELFF.

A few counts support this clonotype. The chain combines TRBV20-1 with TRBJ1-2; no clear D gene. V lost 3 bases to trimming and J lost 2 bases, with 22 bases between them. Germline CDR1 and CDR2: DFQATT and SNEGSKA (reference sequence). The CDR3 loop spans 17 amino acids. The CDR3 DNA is TGCAGTGCTAGGGCAAGGACCCATCTTTTTATGAACTATGGCTACACCTTC. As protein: CSARARTHLFMNYGYTF.

The CDR3 DNA sequence: TGCGCCAGCAGCTATTCAGCGGGGGTGAACACCGGGGAGCTGTTTTTT. Encoded protein: CASSYSAGVNTGELFF. V gene TRBV5-1 combines with J gene TRBJ2-2, with TRBD2 matching 8 bases. The CDR3 sequence is 16 residues long. The junction had 5 bases not matched to a gene; V was cut back by 3 bases and J by 1 base. Germline values: CDR1 SGHRS, CDR2 YFSETQ.

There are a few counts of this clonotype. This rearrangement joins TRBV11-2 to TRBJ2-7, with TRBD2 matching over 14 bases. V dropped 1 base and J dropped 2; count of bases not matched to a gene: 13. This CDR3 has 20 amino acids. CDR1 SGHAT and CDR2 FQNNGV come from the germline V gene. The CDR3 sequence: CASSLVSPGLAGVTAYEQYF. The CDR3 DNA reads TGTGCCAGCAGCTTAGTCTCCCCGGGACTAGCGGGAGTAACCGCCTACGAGCAGTACTTC.

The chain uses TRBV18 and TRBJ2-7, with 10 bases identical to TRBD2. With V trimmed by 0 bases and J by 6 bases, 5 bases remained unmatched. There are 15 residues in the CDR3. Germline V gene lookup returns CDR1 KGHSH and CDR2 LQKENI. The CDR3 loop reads CASSPPLAGVGEQYF. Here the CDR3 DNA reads TGTGCCAGCTCACCACCTCTAGCGGGAGTGGGCGAGCAGTACTTC.

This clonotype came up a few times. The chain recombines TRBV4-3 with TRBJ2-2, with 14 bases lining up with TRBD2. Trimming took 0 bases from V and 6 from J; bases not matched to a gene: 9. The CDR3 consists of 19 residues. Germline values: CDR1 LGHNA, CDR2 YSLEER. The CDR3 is CASSQETSGRARSPGELFF. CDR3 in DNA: TGCGCCAGCAGCCAAGAGACTAGCGGGAGGGCCAGGAGTCCCGGGGAGCTGTTTTTT.

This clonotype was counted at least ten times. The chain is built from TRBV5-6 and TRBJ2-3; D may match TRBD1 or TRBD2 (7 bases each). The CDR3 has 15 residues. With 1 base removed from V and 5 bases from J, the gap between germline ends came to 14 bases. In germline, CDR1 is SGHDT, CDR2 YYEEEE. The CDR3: CASSLLGGGEDTQYF. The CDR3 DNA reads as TGTGCCAGCAGCTTGTTGGGAGGGGGCGAAGATACGCAGTATTTT.

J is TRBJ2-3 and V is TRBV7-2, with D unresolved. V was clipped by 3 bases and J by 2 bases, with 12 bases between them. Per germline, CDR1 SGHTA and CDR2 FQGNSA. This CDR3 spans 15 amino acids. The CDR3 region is CASSFSGPNTDTQYF. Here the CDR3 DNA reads TGTGCCAGCAGCTTTTCCGGGCCCAACACAGATACGCAGTATTTT.

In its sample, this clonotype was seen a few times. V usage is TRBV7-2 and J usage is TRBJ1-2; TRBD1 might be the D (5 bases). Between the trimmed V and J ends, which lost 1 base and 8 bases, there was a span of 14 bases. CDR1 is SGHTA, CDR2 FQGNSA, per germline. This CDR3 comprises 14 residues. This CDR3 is CASSLGVLGRGYTF. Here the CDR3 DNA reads TGTGCCAGCAGCTTAGGGGTATTGGGACGAGGCTACACCTTC.

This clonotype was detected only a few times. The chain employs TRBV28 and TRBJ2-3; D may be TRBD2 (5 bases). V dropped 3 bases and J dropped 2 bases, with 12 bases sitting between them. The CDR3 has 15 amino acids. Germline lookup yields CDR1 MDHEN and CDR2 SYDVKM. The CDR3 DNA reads TGTGCCAGCAGTTTTCGGACTTCCCTCACAGATACGCAGTATTTT. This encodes CASSFRTSLTDTQYF. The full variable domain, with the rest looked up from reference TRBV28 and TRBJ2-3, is DVKVTQSSRYLVKRTGEKVFLECVQDMDHENMFWYRQDPGLGLRLIYFSYDVKMKEKGDIPEGYSVSREKKERFSLILESASTNQTSMYLCASSFRTSLTDTQYFGPGTRLTVL.

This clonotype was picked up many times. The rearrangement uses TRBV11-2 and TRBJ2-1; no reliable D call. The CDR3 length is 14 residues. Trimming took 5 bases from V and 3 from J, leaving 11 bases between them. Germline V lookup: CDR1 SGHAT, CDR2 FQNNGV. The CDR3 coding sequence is TGTGCCAGCAGCCAAACGCAGGACTACAATGAGCAGTTCTTC. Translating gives CASSQTQDYNEQFF.

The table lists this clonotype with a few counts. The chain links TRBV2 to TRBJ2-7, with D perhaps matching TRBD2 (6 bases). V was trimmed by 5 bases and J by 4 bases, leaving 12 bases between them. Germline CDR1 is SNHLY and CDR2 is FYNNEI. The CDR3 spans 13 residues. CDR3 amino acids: CASSNSRGYEQYF. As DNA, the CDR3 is TGTGCCAGCAGTAATTCTCGGGGGTACGAGCAGTACTTC. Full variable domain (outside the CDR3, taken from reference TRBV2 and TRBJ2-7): EPEVTQTPSHQVTQMGQEVILRCVPISNHLYFYWYRQILGQKVEFLVSFYNNEISEKSEIFDDQFSVERPDGSNFTLKIRSTKLEDSAMYFCASSNSRGYEQYFGPGTRLTVT.

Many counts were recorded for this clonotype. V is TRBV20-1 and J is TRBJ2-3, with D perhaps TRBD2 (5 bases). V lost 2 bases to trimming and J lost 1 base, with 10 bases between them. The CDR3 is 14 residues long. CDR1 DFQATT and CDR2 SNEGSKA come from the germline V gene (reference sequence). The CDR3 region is CSARLAGGTDTQYF. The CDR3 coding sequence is TGCAGTGCTAGACTAGCTGGGGGCACAGATACGCAGTATTTT.

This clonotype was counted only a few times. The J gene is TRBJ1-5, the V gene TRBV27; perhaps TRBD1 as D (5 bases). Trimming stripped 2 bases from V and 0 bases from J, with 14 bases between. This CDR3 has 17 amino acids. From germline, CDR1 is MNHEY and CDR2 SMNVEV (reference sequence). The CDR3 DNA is TGTGCCAGCAGTTTAAACGGGGGGGATTATAGCAATCAGCCCCAGCATTTT. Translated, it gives CASSLNGGDYSNQPQHF.

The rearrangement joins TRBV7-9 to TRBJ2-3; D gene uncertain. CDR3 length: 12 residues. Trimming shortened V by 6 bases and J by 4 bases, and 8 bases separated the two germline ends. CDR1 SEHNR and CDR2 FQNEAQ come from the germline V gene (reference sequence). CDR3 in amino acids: CASRAVSDTQYF. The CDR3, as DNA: TGTGCCAGCAGGGCGGTTTCAGATACGCAGTATTTT.

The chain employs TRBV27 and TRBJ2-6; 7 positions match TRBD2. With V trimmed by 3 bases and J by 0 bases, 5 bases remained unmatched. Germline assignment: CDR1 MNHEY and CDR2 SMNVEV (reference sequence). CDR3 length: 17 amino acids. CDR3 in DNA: TGTGCCAGCAGTTTGCGGGGGAGGAGCTCTGGGGCCAACGTCCTGACTTTC. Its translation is CASSLRGRSSGANVLTF.

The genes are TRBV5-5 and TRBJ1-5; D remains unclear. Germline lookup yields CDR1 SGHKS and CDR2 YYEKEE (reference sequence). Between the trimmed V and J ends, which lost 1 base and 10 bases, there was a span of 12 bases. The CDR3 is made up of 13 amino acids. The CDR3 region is CASSLYIGLPQHF. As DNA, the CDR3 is TGTGCCAGCAGCTTGTATATTGGGCTTCCCCAGCATTTT.

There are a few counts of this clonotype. The CDR3 sequence is CASSPRGSPSSYNEQFF. The CDR3 DNA follows: TGTGCCAGCAGCCCCCGGGGGAGCCCTAGCTCCTACAATGAGCAGTTCTTC. The rearrangement links TRBV7-9 to TRBJ2-1, with D possibly TRBD2 on 6 matching bases. The CDR3 is made up of 17 amino acids. The germline V gene has CDR1 SEHNR and CDR2 FQNEAQ (reference sequence). Between the trimmed V and J ends, which lost 5 bases and 0 bases, there was a span of 17 bases.

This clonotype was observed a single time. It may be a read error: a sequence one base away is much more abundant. In DNA form, the CDR3 reads TGCAGTGCGCGGTTCATGGGCACTGAAGCTTTCTTT. Residues: CSARFMGTEAFF. The chain has TRBV20-1 and TRBJ1-1; D is undetermined. Per the germline V gene, CDR1 is DFQATT and CDR2 is SNEGSKA (reference sequence). There are 12 residues in the CDR3. V dropped 6 bases and J dropped 4 bases, with 12 bases sitting between them.